What follows are 25 T cell receptor beta chains derived from one specimen sequenced in a study of identical twins. TCRdb fed the 5' RACE reads into MiXCR, producing one record per CDR3 protein. The data hold approximately 700,000 distinct CDR3 sequences, with roughly 6% observed a single time. The sample taken for sequencing was naive T cells sorted from blood. Receptors originate from a man between 18 and 35 years old in good health.

This clonotype was seen repeatedly, ten times or more. The gene calls are TRBV3-1 and TRBJ2-5; D is ambiguous. Trimming stripped 0 bases from V and 3 bases from J, with 11 bases between. The germline CDR1 and CDR2 sequences are LGHDT and YNNKEL (reference sequence). CDR3 length equals 15 residues. The CDR3 here is CASSQDQFREETQYF. As DNA, the CDR3 is TGTGCCAGCAGCCAAGATCAATTCCGCGAAGAGACCCAGTACTTC.

This clonotype was seen repeatedly, ten times or more. CDR3 sequence reads: CSVPHEEAFF. The CDR3 nucleotides are TGCAGCGTTCCCCACGAGGAAGCTTTCTTT. This chain uses TRBV29-1 with TRBJ1-1, with D unresolved. This CDR3 region has 10 residues. CDR1 SQVTM and CDR2 ANQGSEA come from the germline V gene. The V end was cut by 5 bases, the J end by 8 bases, with 9 bases between.

At least ten counts were recorded for this clonotype. V and J are TRBV16 and TRBJ1-5; no definite D call. Germline V lookup: CDR1 KGHSY, CDR2 FQNENV. Trimming removed 9 bases at V and 7 bases at J, with 10 bases between. The CDR3 runs 11 residues. CDR3 residues: CARIPGQPQHF. For the CDR3, the DNA is TGTGCCAGGATACCGGGACAGCCCCAGCATTTT.

This clonotype was detected a few times. The chain combines TRBV11-1 with TRBJ2-6; a weak D match, TRBD2 (5 bases). Trimming removed 5 bases at V and 4 bases at J, with 15 bases between. The germline gives CDR1 SGHAT, CDR2 FQDESV (reference sequence). The CDR3 loop spans 16 amino acids. The DNA for the CDR3 is TGTGCCAGCAGCGTCGGCCGGGGTCTCGGGGCCAACGTCCTGACTTTC. It translates to CASSVGRGLGANVLTF.

This clonotype was observed a few times. This chain joins TRBV3-1 and TRBJ2-3; D gene unclear. The germline gives CDR1 LGHDT, CDR2 YNNKEL (reference sequence). V lost 1 base and J lost 4, with 6 bases in between. The CDR3 runs 13 residues. CDR3 protein: CASSQVGPDTQYF. CDR3 DNA sequence: TGTGCCAGCAGCCAAGTGGGCCCAGATACGCAGTATTTT.

This clonotype was seen ten or more times. This sequence joins TRBV12-3 or TRBV12-4 and TRBJ2-1; D is unclear. CDR3 size: 13 residues. V shed 3 bases and J shed 3 bases, with 6 bases lying between them. In DNA form, the CDR3 reads TGTGCCAGCAGTTTCCTGGTCTACAATGAGCAGTTCTTC. Amino acids: CASSFLVYNEQFF.

Ten or more counts support this clonotype. V usage is TRBV12-3 or TRBV12-4 and J usage is TRBJ2-4; D gene uncertain. There are 14 residues in the CDR3. V lost 5 bases and J 0 bases, leaving 8 bases between the germline ends. CDR3 nucleotides: TGTGCCAGCAGTGTCAGACTAGCCAAAAACATTCAGTACTTC. Protein: CASSVRLAKNIQYF.

Concerning this clonotype: A read error is possible here, since a much larger clone lies one base away. V gene TRBV5-1 combines with J gene TRBJ2-7; the D gene is possibly TRBD1 (8 bases). The CDR3 consists of 13 residues. The germline V gene encodes CDR1 SGHRS and CDR2 YFSETQ. CDR3 amino acids: CASSMDRDYEQFV. CDR3 in DNA: TGCGCCAGCAGCATGGACAGGGACTACGAGCAGTTCGTC.

This chain links TRBV9 with TRBJ2-2, with TRBD2 matching 7 bases. The CDR3 consists of 14 residues. Trimming took 5 bases from V and 5 from J; bases not matched to a gene: 6. Germline CDR1 SGDLS, CDR2 YYNGEE. CDR3 bases: TGTGCCAGCAGAGCGGGGACGACGACCGGGGAGCTGTTTTTT. Protein product: CASRAGTTTGELFF.

The gene calls are TRBV4-1 and TRBJ1-3; D not certain. The germline V gene encodes CDR1 MGHRA and CDR2 YSYEKL. Deletions cut 0 bases from V and 0 bases from J, with 6 bases between. The CDR3 runs 15 residues. CDR3 in DNA: TGCGCCAGCAGCCAAGAGGGCAGCTCTGGAAACACCATATATTTT. Its protein product is CASSQEGSSGNTIYF.

This clonotype showed up many times. The chain uses TRBV29-1 and TRBJ1-3; no reliable D call. CDR1 and CDR2 (germline): SQVTM, ANQGSEA. The ends were cut back, 3 bases at V and 2 bases at J, with 5 bases in the middle. CDR3 size: 12 residues. As DNA, the CDR3 is TGCAGCGTTGAGGGGACTGGAAACACCATATATTTT. As protein: CSVEGTGNTIYF.

With respect to this clonotype: Being one base from a much bigger clone, this may be a read error. The chain combines TRBV20-1 with TRBJ2-1; TRBD2 matches at 13 bases. V shed 6 bases, J shed 10 bases, and the junction held 6 bases outside the gene matches. CDR1 is DFQATT, CDR2 SNEGSKA, per germline (reference sequence). This CDR3 has 13 residues. The CDR3 region is CSAWTSGRKEQFF. CDR3 sequence (DNA): TGCAGTGCCTGGACTAGCGGGAGAAAGGAGCAGTTCTTC.

V gene TRBV7-8 combines with J gene TRBJ1-4; weak D call: TRBD1 (6 bases). This CDR3 spans 14 amino acids. Trimming stripped 4 bases from V and 6 bases from J, with 12 bases between. Germline V gene data show CDR1 as SGHVS and CDR2 as FQNEAQ. The CDR3 here is CASSSRQVHEKLFF. CDR3 in DNA: TGTGCCAGCAGCTCAAGACAGGTCCATGAAAAACTGTTTTTT.

The chain carries TRBV7-8 and TRBJ2-2; the D is unclear. The germline gives CDR1 SGHVS, CDR2 FQNEAQ. The length of the CDR3 is 16 residues. Trimming stripped 3 bases from V and 2 bases from J, with 13 bases between. The CDR3 DNA sequence: TGTGCCAGCAGCTTTTTCCTAATCGGAAACACCGGGGAGCTGTTTTTT. It translates to CASSFFLIGNTGELFF.

This clonotype was observed at least ten times. This chain joins TRBV12-3 or TRBV12-4 and TRBJ1-1; TRBD1 might be the D (5 bases). The CDR3 is 14 residues long. V lost 4 bases and J lost 4, with 13 bases in between. The CDR3 DNA sequence: TGTGCCAGCAGTTCCTACTCAGGGCCCACTGAAGCTTTCTTT. It is translated as CASSSYSGPTEAFF.

This clonotype has just a few counts. The chain couples TRBV29-1 to TRBJ2-1, with D uncertain. The CDR3 covers 14 residues. Germline CDR1 is SQVTM and CDR2 is ANQGSEA. V was shortened by 1 base and J by 3 bases, with 10 bases between the two germline ends. The CDR3 protein is CSVEAPRHYNEQFF. In DNA form, the CDR3 reads TGCAGCGTTGAAGCCCCTAGGCACTACAATGAGCAGTTCTTC.

The V gene is TRBV29-1, the J gene TRBJ2-7; tentative D call: TRBD2 (6 bases). The better agreement between TRBJ2-1 and the DNA end casts doubt on the J call. This CDR3 contains 11 residues. CDR1 SQVTM and CDR2 ANQGSEA come from the germline V gene. In DNA form, the CDR3 reads TGCAGCGTGGCGGGGATCCACGAGCAGTTCTTC. Translated, it gives CSVAGIHEQFF.

The sample holds a few counts of this clonotype. The V gene is TRBV12-3 or TRBV12-4, the J gene TRBJ2-1; D unresolved. Trimming took off 1 base at V and 0 bases at J, with 13 bases between the two ends. This CDR3 contains 17 residues. In DNA form, the CDR3 reads TGTGCCAGCAGTTTAGAGGTGGCGGAGAACTCCTACAATGAGCAGTTCTTC. Translated: CASSLEVAENSYNEQFF.

Notes on this clonotype: A read error may explain this, as a much larger clone is one base away. This CDR3 fails to terminate in the conserved phenylalanine or tryptophan, so it likely reflects a read error. CDR3 in DNA: TGCAGTGCTAGAGAGGGGGTCGGGGACGCCTTCTACAATGAGCAGTTCCTC. Amino acid sequence: CSAREGVGDAFYNEQFL. This chain joins TRBV20-1 and TRBJ2-1; D may be TRBD1 or TRBD2 (5 bases each). This CDR3 contains 17 residues. The V gene lost 0 bases and the J gene lost 3 bases, with 18 bases spanning the gap. Per germline, CDR1 DFQATT and CDR2 SNEGSKA (reference sequence).

This clonotype was observed many times. This chain connects TRBV28 to TRBJ1-1; possible D gene TRBD1, 5 bases. The CDR3 runs 12 residues. The germline CDR1 and CDR2 sequences are MDHEN and SYDVKM. The V and J ends lost 5 bases and 5 bases respectively, with 9 bases between them. The CDR3 DNA is TGTGCCAGCAGTCCAGGGTGGACTGAAGCTTTCTTT. This sequence encodes CASSPGWTEAFF. The entire variable domain, with the rest obtained from reference TRBV28 and TRBJ1-1, is as follows: DVKVTQSSRYLVKRTGEKVFLECVQDMDHENMFWYRQDPGLGLRLIYFSYDVKMKEKGDIPEGYSVSREKKERFSLILESASTNQTSMYLCASSPGWTEAFFGQGTRLTVV.

This clonotype was recorded at least ten times. The chain has TRBV4-2 and TRBJ2-7; 7 bases are shared with TRBD2. The length of the CDR3 is 18 residues. The J segment lost 1 base and the V segment lost 4 bases, leaving 16 bases of the junction unmatched. Germline V lookup: CDR1 LGHNA, CDR2 YNFKEQ. Written as DNA, the CDR3 is TGTGCCAGCAGCCCGCGAGTGAGAGCGGGGCCGTATTCCTACGAGCAGTACGTC. It codes for CASSPRVRAGPYSYEQYV.

This clonotype was counted a few times. V is TRBV7-9 and J is TRBJ1-6, with unresolved D. This CDR3 contains 13 residues. V lost 5 bases, J lost 9 bases, and 11 bases lay in between. Germline CDR1 is SEHNR and CDR2 is FQNEAQ (reference sequence). The CDR3 loop is CASSPLEGSPLHF. Here the CDR3 DNA reads TGTGCCAGCAGCCCCCTCGAGGGTTCACCCCTCCACTTT.

This clonotype was observed many times. In nucleotides, the CDR3 is TGCGCCAGCAGGGACCCTCTGAACACCGGGGAGCTGTTTTTT. Translation: CASRDPLNTGELFF. V and J are TRBV5-1 and TRBJ2-2; D is unresolved. Trimming removed 5 bases at V and 1 base at J, with 9 bases between. The CDR3 covers 14 residues. The germline gives CDR1 SGHRS, CDR2 YFSETQ.

This clonotype appeared a few times. The chain uses TRBV12-5 and TRBJ1-1, with 9 positions matching TRBD1. Losses at the gene ends were 4 bases for V and 11 bases for J; bases not matched to a gene: 14. CDR1 LGHNT and CDR2 FRNRAP come from the germline V gene. The CDR3 contains 15 residues. The CDR3 DNA is TGTGCTAGTGGTTCACCCGGGACAGGGCTGGGGGGGGCTTTCTTT. The encoded protein is CASGSPGTGLGGAFF.

Only a few counts were recorded for this clonotype. The chain couples TRBV7-6 to TRBJ2-7; no clear D gene. The CDR3 sequence is 9 residues long. V was pared by 4 bases and J by 6 bases, with 1 base between. Germline CDR1 is SGHVS and CDR2 is FNYEAQ. The CDR3 here is CASSCEQYV. The CDR3 region has the DNA TGTGCCAGCAGCTGCGAGCAGTACGTC.